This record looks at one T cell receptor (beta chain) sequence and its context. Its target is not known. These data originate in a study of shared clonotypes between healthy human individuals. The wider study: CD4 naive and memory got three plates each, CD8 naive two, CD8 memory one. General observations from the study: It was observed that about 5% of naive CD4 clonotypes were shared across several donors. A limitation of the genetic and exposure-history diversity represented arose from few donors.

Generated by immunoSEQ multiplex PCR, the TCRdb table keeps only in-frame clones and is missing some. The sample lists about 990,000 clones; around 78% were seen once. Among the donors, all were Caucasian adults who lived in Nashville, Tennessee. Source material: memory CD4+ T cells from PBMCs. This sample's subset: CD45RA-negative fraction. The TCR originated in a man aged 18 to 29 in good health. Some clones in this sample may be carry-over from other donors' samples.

CDR3: CASSAQAGNQPQHF. The DNA for the CDR3 is TGTGCCAGCAGTGCACAGGCGGGGAACCAGCCCCAGCATTTT. The V call is TRBV2, the J call TRBJ1-5; a weak D match, TRBD1 (5 bases). V was shortened by 4 bases and J by 7 bases, with 14 bases between the two germline ends. The CDR3 length is 14 residues. The germline V gene has CDR1 SNHLY and CDR2 FYNNEI.